Presented here are 32 T cell receptor beta chains from one specimen sequenced in a study of shared clonotypes between healthy human individuals. The repertoire was sequenced with immunoSEQ multiplex PCR; TCRdb's copy has only in-frame clones and lacks some. The repertoire has roughly 1,100,000 clones, around 76% of them found once; the top ten carry roughly 1.4%. The sample comprised memory CD4+ T cells sorted from blood. The subset was: CD45RA-negative fraction. The receptors derive from a man aged 18 to 30 in good health.

The gene calls are TRBV11-2 and TRBJ1-1; the D is unclear. The germline V gene has CDR1 SGHAT and CDR2 FQNNGV. V was pared by 5 bases and J by 4 bases, with 11 bases between. The length of the CDR3 is 13 residues. Written as DNA, the CDR3 is TGTGCCAGCAGCGGTGGTCGGGGCACTGAAGCTTTCTTT. This translates into CASSGGRGTEAFF. Full variable domain (outside the CDR3, taken from reference TRBV11-2 and TRBJ1-1): EAGVAQSPRYKIIEKRQSVAFWCNPISGHATLYWYQQILGQGPKLLIQFQNNGVVDDSQLPKDRFSAERLKGVDSTLKIQPAKLEDSAVYLCASSGGRGTEAFFGQGTRLTVV.

A few counts support this clone. V usage is TRBV28 and J usage is TRBJ1-3; unclear D gene. Deletions cut 1 base from V and 4 bases from J, with 5 bases between. CDR1 is MDHEN and CDR2 is SYDVKM in the germline V gene. CDR3 length equals 13 residues. The CDR3 coding sequence is TGTGCCAGCAGTTTATATTCGGGAAACACCATATATTTT. It encodes CASSLYSGNTIYF.

This sequence joins TRBV25-1 and TRBJ1-1, with D uncertain. V was pared by 7 bases and J by 5 bases, with 14 bases between. The CDR3 totals 13 residues. Germline V lookup: CDR1 MGHDK, CDR2 SYGVNS. The CDR3 DNA sequence: TGTGCCAGCACCCCTTTACGGAAAACTGAAGCTTTCTTT. Protein product: CASTPLRKTEAFF.

The chain links TRBV7-6 to TRBJ1-2; TRBD1 is a possible D gene (6 bases). CDR1 is SGHVS and CDR2 is FNYEAQ in the germline V gene. The CDR3 has 13 residues. V lost 1 base and J 7 bases, leaving 10 bases between the germline ends. The DNA of the CDR3 is TGTGCCAGCAGCTTAGTCCAAGGGGGTGGCTACACCTTC. Its translation: CASSLVQGGGYTF.

The chain couples TRBV5-1 to TRBJ2-2; TRBD2 matches at 13 bases. The CDR3 is 18 residues long. Germline V gene sequence: CDR1 SGHRS, CDR2 YFSETQ. The V gene end was trimmed by 0 bases and the J gene end by 7 bases; junction bases not matched to a gene: 9. The CDR3 loop is CASSLAPGLAGIGGELFF. The CDR3 nucleotides read TGCGCCAGCAGCTTGGCCCCGGGACTAGCGGGAATAGGCGGGGAGCTGTTTTTT.

The gene calls are TRBV29-1 and TRBJ1-2; possible D gene TRBD1, 6 bases. With 3 bases removed from V and 5 bases from J, the gap between germline ends came to 13 bases. Germline V gives CDR1 SQVTM, CDR2 ANQGSEA. This CDR3 spans 13 amino acids. CDR3 residues: CSVEGGAYYGYTF. The CDR3 DNA is TGCAGCGTTGAGGGGGGCGCGTATTATGGCTACACCTTC.

The CDR3 DNA reads as TGTGCCAGCATCCTAAGGGTCCGGTACGAGCAGTACTTC. It encodes CASILRVRYEQYF. This chain joins TRBV28 and TRBJ2-7; D is unclear. This CDR3 region has 13 residues. The germline gives CDR1 MDHEN, CDR2 SYDVKM. Trimming stripped 7 bases from V and 4 bases from J, with 14 bases between. Together with reference TRBV28 and TRBJ2-7, the CDR3 gives the full variable domain: DVKVTQSSRYLVKRTGEKVFLECVQDMDHENMFWYRQDPGLGLRLIYFSYDVKMKEKGDIPEGYSVSREKKERFSLILESASTNQTSMYLCASILRVRYEQYFGPGTRLTVT.

The chain couples TRBV14 to TRBJ2-1; TRBD2 might be the D (6 bases). V dropped 4 bases and J dropped 6 bases, with 13 bases sitting between them. CDR1 is SGHDN and CDR2 is FVKESK in the germline V gene. This CDR3 region has 14 residues. CDR3 nucleotides: TGTGCCAGCAGCCGCCCTCCTAGCGCCAATGAGCAGTTCTTC. Its protein is CASSRPPSANEQFF. Complete variable domain (other parts from reference TRBV14 and TRBJ2-1): EAGVTQFPSHSVIEKGQTVTLRCDPISGHDNLYWYRRVMGKEIKFLLHFVKESKQDESGMPNNRFLAERTGGTYSTLKVQPAELEDSGVYFCASSRPPSANEQFFGPGTRLTVL.

The chain has TRBV10-2 and TRBJ2-1; perhaps TRBD2 as D (5 bases). The CDR3 length is 12 residues. Germline loops: CDR1 WSHSY, CDR2 SAAADI. V was trimmed by 0 bases and J by 9 bases, leaving 6 bases between them. The CDR3 sequence: CASSESRGEQFF. CDR3 nucleotides: TGCGCCAGCAGTGAGTCCCGGGGTGAGCAGTTCTTC.

This sequence joins TRBV4-1 and TRBJ2-2; possibly TRBD1 or TRBD2 for D (5 bases each). Per germline, CDR1 MGHRA and CDR2 YSYEKL. The ends were cut back, 6 bases at V and 2 bases at J, with 19 bases in the middle. The CDR3 extends over 17 amino acids. For the CDR3, the DNA is TGCGCCAGCAGACAACCGGGACGGAAGACCAACACCGGGGAGCTGTTTTTT. It is translated as CASRQPGRKTNTGELFF.

V gene TRBV27 combines with J gene TRBJ1-1; D is ambiguous. CDR3 length equals 15 residues. Trimming pared 4 bases from V and 0 bases from J, leaving 12 bases between. Germline CDR1 is MNHEY and CDR2 is SMNVEV (reference sequence). For the CDR3, the DNA is TGTGCCAGCAGTTCCGCCCCGGTTATGAACACTGAAGCTTTCTTT. Translation gives CASSSAPVMNTEAFF.

This clone was detected once. The chain is built from TRBV11-2 and TRBJ2-7; D not certain. V lost 1 base and J lost 12, with 10 bases in between. This CDR3 is built from 11 residues. Per germline, CDR1 SGHAT and CDR2 FQNNGV. This CDR3 is CASSLVGSGYF. DNA for the CDR3: TGTGCCAGCAGCTTAGTTGGGTCCGGGTACTTC.

This sequence joins TRBV7-9 and TRBJ2-2, with D maybe TRBD2 (7 bases). Germline V CDR1 and CDR2: SEHNR, FQNEAQ (reference sequence). This CDR3 region has 16 residues. V was shortened by 4 bases and J by 5 bases, with 17 bases between the two germline ends. CDR3 bases: TGTGCCAGCAGCTACCGTATGGGGGGGCATACCGGGGAGCTGTTTTTT. Translation: CASSYRMGGHTGELFF.

The chain joins TRBV28 to TRBJ2-5; 10 nucleotides agree with TRBD2. CDR3 size: 15 residues. The V gene's germline CDR1 is MDHEN and CDR2 SYDVKM. The J segment lost 2 bases and the V segment lost 6 bases, leaving 6 bases of the junction unmatched. The CDR3 nucleotides are TGTGCCAGCAGGAGCGGGGGGGCCGGACAAGAGACCCAGTACTTC. This encodes CASRSGGAGQETQYF. Using reference TRBV28 and TRBJ2-5 for the parts outside the CDR3, the full variable domain is DVKVTQSSRYLVKRTGEKVFLECVQDMDHENMFWYRQDPGLGLRLIYFSYDVKMKEKGDIPEGYSVSREKKERFSLILESASTNQTSMYLCASRSGGAGQETQYFGPGTRLLVL.

This sequence joins TRBV11-2 and TRBJ2-7, with D possibly called TRBD1 or TRBD2 (5 bases each). From germline, CDR1 is SGHAT and CDR2 FQNNGV. This CDR3 spans 16 amino acids. The V end lost 5 bases, the J end lost 2 bases, and 19 bases lay between the germline ends. CDR3 in DNA: TGTGCCAGCAGCGTCACTGGGGGTAGAAATACCTACGAGCAGTACTTC. It encodes CASSVTGGRNTYEQYF.

This clone came up once. The chain couples TRBV10-3 to TRBJ2-7; D is undetermined. V lost 3 bases, J lost 6 bases, and 6 bases lay in between. From germline, CDR1 is ENHRY and CDR2 SYGVKD. The CDR3 covers 11 residues. In DNA form, the CDR3 reads TGTGCCATCAGTGACTTGTCCGAGCAGTACTTC. Translation gives CAISDLSEQYF.

The rearrangement links TRBV5-1 to TRBJ2-7; a possible D gene is TRBD2 (6 bases). Germline assignment: CDR1 SGHRS and CDR2 YFSETQ. V was trimmed by 0 bases and J by 6 bases, leaving 16 bases between them. CDR3 size: 15 residues. The CDR3 spells CASSLGFGGEAEQYF. The CDR3 bases are TGCGCCAGCAGCTTGGGGTTCGGAGGGGAGGCCGAGCAGTACTTC.

V and J are TRBV10-2 and TRBJ1-2; 10 bases fit TRBD1. The J segment lost 4 bases and the V segment lost 0 bases, leaving 5 bases of the junction unmatched. The germline CDR1 and CDR2 sequences are WSHSY and SAAADI. The CDR3 contains 16 residues. The CDR3: CASSESAGTGAYGYTF. The CDR3 DNA follows: TGCGCCAGCAGTGAGTCTGCCGGGACAGGGGCCTATGGCTACACCTTC.

The gene calls are TRBV10-3 and TRBJ1-5, with D uncertain. The CDR3 is 16 residues long. Germline values: CDR1 ENHRY, CDR2 SYGVKD. V dropped 10 bases and J dropped 0 bases, with 19 bases sitting between them. The CDR3 spells CATTASLSGSNQPQHF. The CDR3 DNA reads TGTGCCACTACCGCCTCCCTTAGTGGTAGCAATCAGCCCCAGCATTTT.

The J gene is TRBJ1-6, the V gene TRBV2; 8 nucleotides match TRBD1. J was trimmed by 7 bases and V by 11 bases; bases with no gene match: 10. Germline V gene sequence: CDR1 SNHLY, CDR2 FYNNEI. This CDR3 contains 14 residues. The CDR3 DNA reads as TGTGCCGGACGACGGACAGGGCGGAATTCACCCCTCCACTTT. This gives the protein CAGRRTGRNSPLHF.

This chain links TRBV6-5 with TRBJ2-7; 13 bases are shared with TRBD2. V was clipped by 6 bases and J by 0 bases; unmatched bases: 2. The germline V gene encodes CDR1 MNHEY and CDR2 SVGAGI. The CDR3 runs to 15 residues. The DNA of the CDR3 is TGTGCCAGCAGCGGACTAGCGGGGGACTCCTACGAGCAGTACTTC. This translates into CASSGLAGDSYEQYF.

The genes are TRBV4-3 and TRBJ2-5; D is possibly TRBD1 or TRBD2 (5 bases each). Trimming pared 1 base from V and 4 bases from J, leaving 13 bases between. This CDR3 is built from 15 residues. Germline assignment: CDR1 LGHNA and CDR2 YSLEER. The CDR3: CASSQGLGERETQYF. The CDR3, as DNA: TGCGCCAGCAGCCAAGGGCTGGGGGAGCGAGAGACCCAGTACTTC.

The chain recombines TRBV29-1 with TRBJ2-2; no firm D call. The CDR3 consists of 13 residues. Trimming removed 4 bases at V and 5 bases at J, with 11 bases between. Germline V gives CDR1 SQVTM, CDR2 ANQGSEA. CDR3 amino acids: CSVGWLGTGELFF. CDR3 DNA sequence: TGCAGCGTTGGATGGTTGGGAACCGGGGAGCTGTTTTTT.

V is TRBV30 and J is TRBJ2-5, with a weak D call TRBD1 (6 bases). V was pared by 3 bases and J by 6 bases, with 17 bases between. Germline-derived CDR1 and CDR2 are GTSNPN and SVGIG (reference sequence). CDR3 length equals 14 residues. Written as DNA, the CDR3 is TGTGCCTGGAGGGAAGGGGGTGACTGGCAGACCCAGTACTTC. It yields the protein CAWREGGDWQTQYF.

This clone was observed a few times. The V and J genes are TRBV11-2 and TRBJ1-2; D is possibly TRBD1 (5 bases). CDR3 length equals 13 residues. Per germline, CDR1 SGHAT and CDR2 FQNNGV. Trimming removed 5 bases from V and 7 bases from J, with 14 bases in between. CDR3: CASSLGGGGGYTF. CDR3 DNA sequence: TGTGCCAGCAGCCTAGGCGGGGGTGGTGGCTACACCTTC.

The gene calls are TRBV5-1 and TRBJ1-2, with 7 bases lining up with TRBD1. V dropped 0 bases and J dropped 5; count of bases not matched to a gene: 4. The CDR3 is 14 amino acids. Germline V gene sequence: CDR1 SGHRS, CDR2 YFSETQ. The DNA of the CDR3 is TGCGCCAGCAGCTTGGGTACAGGGGAGTATGGCTACACCTTC. Protein product: CASSLGTGEYGYTF.

The chain joins TRBV27 to TRBJ2-5; D remains ambiguous. CDR3 length equals 13 residues. Germline-derived CDR1 and CDR2 are MNHEY and SMNVEV (reference sequence). Trimming cost V 5 bases and J 0 bases, with 7 bases left between them. CDR3 in amino acids: CASSTQYQETQYF. The CDR3 nucleotides are TGTGCCAGCAGTACACAGTACCAAGAGACCCAGTACTTC.

Only a few counts were recorded for this clone. The CDR3: CASRTGNTEAFF. The CDR3 nucleotides are TGTGCCAGTAGGACAGGGAACACTGAAGCTTTCTTT. V is TRBV19 and J is TRBJ1-1; D perhaps matches TRBD1 (6 bases). The CDR3 extends over 12 amino acids. Germline V gene data show CDR1 as LNHDA and CDR2 as SQIVND (reference sequence). The ends were cut back, 6 bases at V and 1 base at J, with 6 bases in the middle.

The chain couples TRBV2 to TRBJ1-4; 8 bases agree with TRBD1. The CDR3 length is 14 residues. The J segment lost 6 bases and the V segment lost 6 bases, leaving 6 bases of the junction unmatched. The germline gives CDR1 SNHLY, CDR2 FYNNEI. CDR3 sequence reads: CASRQGAWDEKLFF. CDR3 in DNA: TGTGCCAGCAGGCAGGGGGCCTGGGATGAAAAACTGTTTTTT.

This chain joins TRBV10-3 and TRBJ2-1, with 8 bases aligning to TRBD1. Per germline, CDR1 ENHRY and CDR2 SYGVKD. The CDR3 loop spans 15 amino acids. Losses at the gene ends were 6 bases for V and 8 bases for J; bases not matched to a gene: 12. DNA for the CDR3: TGTGCCATCAGACCCGGGACAGGAATGGGAGATGAGCAGTTCTTC. The encoded protein is CAIRPGTGMGDEQFF.

The chain links TRBV15 to TRBJ2-5; 7 positions agree with TRBD2. This CDR3 has 16 residues. V shed 0 bases, J shed 5 bases, and the junction held 9 bases outside the gene matches. CDR1 is LNHNV, CDR2 YYDKDF, per germline (reference sequence). The CDR3 spells CATSRDLQTGGETQYF. DNA of the CDR3: TGTGCCACCAGCAGAGATCTCCAAACGGGAGGTGAGACCCAGTACTTC. Complete variable domain (other parts from reference TRBV15 and TRBJ2-5): DAMVIQNPRYQVTQFGKPVTLSCSQTLNHNVMYWYQQKSSQAPKLLFHYYDKDFNNEADTPDNFQSRRPNTSFCFLDIRSPGLGDTAMYLCATSRDLQTGGETQYFGPGTRLLVL.

This sequence joins TRBV12-2 and TRBJ2-7; the table's D call of TRBD2 was not tested on the DNA. TRBV12-2 is marked as a pseudogene. This CDR3 spans 15 amino acids. CDR3 DNA: TGTGCAAGTCGCTCCGACTTCTCGGTTACGGACGAGCAGTACTTC. Encoded protein: CASRSDFSVTDEQYF.